This T cell receptor beta chain was sequenced in a study of cytomegalovirus exposure and HLA in healthy donors. Whole-study results and caveats: Prior analysis indicated that the majority of TCR beta V segments exhibited productivity approximately 87% or approximately 30% of the time.

The donors, nominally healthy at sampling, likely had unrecorded immune exposures. The CDR3 has 14 residues. CDR1 and CDR2 from the germline V gene are MNHNY and SVGAGI (reference sequence). The V and J ends lost 7 bases and 2 bases respectively, with 14 bases between them. Comments on this clone: Its matching antigen is unknown.

The primer mix had 60 Vbeta and 13 Jbeta primers. Repertoires were generated with immunoSEQ multiplex PCR, while TCRdb's copy carries only in-frame clones and drops some. This sample has 120,000 to 150,000 clones, with more than 75% found just once. The genes are TRBV6-6 and TRBJ1-2; D is possibly TRBD1 (5 bases). The sequenced sample consisted of PBMCs. The receptor comes from a male donor in good health and CMV-seronegative. As DNA, the CDR3 is TGTGCCAGCACTGTACAGGACCTCAACTATGGCTACACCTTC. Protein: CASTVQDLNYGYTF.